Sequencing of this T cell receptor beta chain was carried out in a study of cytomegalovirus exposure and HLA in healthy donors. The study's findings and limits: Reports showed the classifier diagnosing cytomegalovirus status with high specificity and sensitivity. Later analysis reportedly placed an Asian-associated ancestry cluster below the roughly 680-donor mean in N-insertions.

Healthy people donating bone marrow made up the donors. This clone was seen a few times. Its antigen is as yet unknown. Primers included in the PCR were 60 Vbeta and 13 Jbeta primers. Original processing notes: The count from a later analysis was some 80 million unique TCR beta chains, approximately 9.9 million of them shared. Some clones are missing from TCRdb's copy, which holds only in-frame ones; the method was immunoSEQ multiplex PCR. V and J calls and clone size come straight from that table; D and trimming were deduced from the DNA. This table holds 150,000 to 200,000 clones, around 80% found once. Specimen: PBMCs. This clonotype was obtained from a man between 50 and 59 years old in good health and CMV-seropositive.

This CDR3 reads CASSQDASSGSTDTQYF. The CDR3 DNA reads TGCGCCAGCAGCCAAGATGCGTCTAGCGGGAGCACAGATACGCAGTATTTT. The chain recombines TRBV4-1 with TRBJ2-3; TRBD2 agrees at 8 bases. The CDR3 length is 17 residues. CDR1 and CDR2 from the germline V gene are MGHRA and YSYEKL. J gave up 0 bases and V 0 bases, and 5 bases lay outside the gene matches.